The clone carrying this TCR beta chain was counted a few times. The data originate from a study of blood T cell repertoires in COVID-19. Study context: Samples taken during acute and convalescent COVID-19 were collected in the United States, Italy and Spain. T cells, B-cell-depleted T cells, or PBMCs provided the cDNA or gDNA that served as material.

CDR3 length equals 15 residues. Germline loops: CDR1 LNHDA, CDR2 SQIVND (reference sequence). Losses at the gene ends were 4 bases for V and 0 bases for J; bases not matched to a gene: 3. Authors' data handling: Reference gene primer amplification yielded estimated nucleated cell counts. Profiled with immunoSEQ multiplex PCR; TCRdb holds only in-frame clones, not every one. Clone size and the V and J calls come from that table; the DNA yielded D and trimming. Altogether 150,000 to 200,000 clones are present, about 80% being singletons, with the ten largest covering approximately 7.1%. The rearrangement links TRBV19 to TRBJ1-5; 7 nucleotides align to TRBD1. Material for sequencing was peripheral blood. This TCR came from a human donor in a cohort sampled during active COVID-19. This CDR3 is CASSTWDSSNQPQHF. CDR3 bases: TGTGCCAGTAGTACTTGGGACAGTAGCAATCAGCCCCAGCATTTT.